These T cell receptor beta chains were read from a single sample in a study of a mutant IDH1 vaccine in newly diagnosed glioma. Using immunoSEQ multiplex PCR, the repertoire was profiled, and TCRdb retains in-frame clones only, with some absent. The table has some 42,000 clones, about 75% seen once. Their antigens remain unidentified. Source: PBMCs, taken from a glioma patient whose treatment included an IDH1 peptide vaccine. These receptors came from a middle-aged man with glioma. Both conserved end residues are part of each CDR3. A D gene is named only where the DNA matches it firmly.

cdr3_aa: CASSQGVSPPYGYTF
v_call: TRBV14
j_call: TRBJ1-2
d_call: NA

cdr3_aa: CASSPRVQGLDEQYF
v_call: TRBV4-1
j_call: TRBJ2-7
d_call: TRBD1

cdr3_aa: CASSLVAGGARGYTF
v_call: TRBV7-8
j_call: TRBJ1-2
d_call: NA

cdr3_aa: CASSGRTGGTGELFF
v_call: TRBV7-3
j_call: TRBJ2-2
d_call: TRBD1

cdr3_aa: CSALSGNTIYF
v_call: TRBV20-1
j_call: TRBJ1-3
d_call: NA

cdr3_aa: CASSLDGSGANVLTF
v_call: TRBV11-3
j_call: TRBJ2-6
d_call: NA

cdr3_aa: CAILPGQGGNQPQHF
v_call: TRBV28
j_call: TRBJ1-5
d_call: TRBD1

cdr3_aa: CAWSTGTQYF
v_call: TRBV30
j_call: TRBJ2-5
d_call: NA

cdr3_aa: CAVKEYNEQFF
v_call: TRBV27
j_call: TRBJ2-1
d_call: NA

cdr3_aa: CASSPIFTGAPGNTIYF
v_call: TRBV18
j_call: TRBJ1-3
d_call: NA

cdr3_aa: CASSLEGGLGNTIYF
v_call: TRBV7-9
j_call: TRBJ1-3
d_call: NA

cdr3_aa: CASTERGETEAFF
v_call: TRBV6-1
j_call: TRBJ1-1
d_call: NA

cdr3_aa: CASSLGPGTSADTQYF
v_call: TRBV7-6
j_call: TRBJ2-3
d_call: TRBD2

cdr3_aa: CASRWEYGELFF
v_call: TRBV19
j_call: TRBJ2-2
d_call: NA

cdr3_aa: CASSLKGEGEQYF
v_call: TRBV5-8
j_call: TRBJ2-7
d_call: NA

cdr3_aa: CASRLRRGTGELFF
v_call: TRBV27
j_call: TRBJ2-2
d_call: NA

cdr3_aa: CASSMLMEGEAFF
v_call: TRBV13
j_call: TRBJ1-1
d_call: NA

cdr3_aa: CASSQGGGAGANVLTF
v_call: TRBV4-1
j_call: TRBJ2-6
d_call: NA

cdr3_aa: CASSQTSGRDYEQYF
v_call: TRBV4-2
j_call: TRBJ2-7
d_call: NA

cdr3_aa: CASSVLGGITGNTEAFF
v_call: TRBV9
j_call: TRBJ1-1
d_call: NA

cdr3_aa: CASSLGNTEAFF
v_call: TRBV18
j_call: TRBJ1-1
d_call: NA

cdr3_aa: CASSWGISYEQYF
v_call: TRBV27
j_call: TRBJ2-7
d_call: NA

cdr3_aa: CASSGGMARGGLYGYTF
v_call: TRBV9
j_call: TRBJ1-2
d_call: TRBD1

cdr3_aa: CATRGDTGELFF
v_call: TRBV7-3
j_call: TRBJ2-2
d_call: NA

cdr3_aa: CASSLDGSGANVLTF
v_call: TRBV5-8
j_call: TRBJ2-6
d_call: NA

cdr3_aa: CASTSLAGGGNEQFF
v_call: TRBV6-1
j_call: TRBJ2-1
d_call: NA

cdr3_aa: CATILRDFEAFF
v_call: TRBV19
j_call: TRBJ1-1
d_call: NA

cdr3_aa: CASSYGPGHGTEAFF
v_call: TRBV6-5
j_call: TRBJ1-1
d_call: NA

cdr3_aa: CASSYVQGEYGYTF
v_call: TRBV6-5
j_call: TRBJ1-2
d_call: NA

cdr3_aa: CASSLGLTSGEQYF
v_call: TRBV5-6
j_call: TRBJ2-7
d_call: NA

cdr3_aa: CASRGPGNTIYF
v_call: TRBV6-5
j_call: TRBJ1-3
d_call: NA

cdr3_aa: CASSLERRAYNEQFF
v_call: TRBV7-2
j_call: TRBJ2-1
d_call: NA

cdr3_aa: CASRMKGRVETQYF
v_call: TRBV27
j_call: TRBJ2-5
d_call: NA

cdr3_aa: CASSLGTYEQYF
v_call: TRBV2
j_call: TRBJ2-7
d_call: NA

cdr3_aa: CASSQGPTAYEQYF
v_call: TRBV7-8
j_call: TRBJ2-7
d_call: NA

cdr3_aa: CASAPTRARYEQYF
v_call: TRBV7-9
j_call: TRBJ2-7
d_call: NA

cdr3_aa: CASSQEWGLFTDTQYF
v_call: TRBV4-2
j_call: TRBJ2-3
d_call: NA

cdr3_aa: CASSLQGKGEKLFF
v_call: TRBV5-1
j_call: TRBJ1-4
d_call: TRBD1

cdr3_aa: CASSRRQSYEQYF
v_call: TRBV6-5
j_call: TRBJ2-7
d_call: NA

cdr3_aa: CASSFWTANTEAFF
v_call: TRBV7-2
j_call: TRBJ1-1
d_call: NA

cdr3_aa: CASSQGTAIRYGYTF
v_call: TRBV4-3
j_call: TRBJ1-2
d_call: NA

cdr3_aa: CASSPGTRDNSPLHF
v_call: TRBV5-1
j_call: TRBJ1-6
d_call: NA

cdr3_aa: CASKDRGGNQPQHF
v_call: TRBV2
j_call: TRBJ1-5
d_call: TRBD1

cdr3_aa: CAWSATGRGDEQFF
v_call: TRBV30
j_call: TRBJ2-1
d_call: NA

cdr3_aa: CSVCMAGGNQPQHF
v_call: TRBV29-1
j_call: TRBJ1-5
d_call: NA

cdr3_aa: CASRNMADTEAFF
v_call: TRBV27
j_call: TRBJ1-1
d_call: NA

cdr3_aa: CASTRGSGANVLTF
v_call: TRBV6-5
j_call: TRBJ2-6
d_call: TRBD1

cdr3_aa: CASSLAGDQPQHF
v_call: TRBV7-8
j_call: TRBJ1-5
d_call: NA

cdr3_aa: CASSELDSLNTEAFF
v_call: TRBV6-1
j_call: TRBJ1-1
d_call: NA

cdr3_aa: CASSQAFGQMEETQYF
v_call: TRBV4-1
j_call: TRBJ2-5
d_call: NA

cdr3_aa: CASSEDKGNEKLFF
v_call: TRBV6-1
j_call: TRBJ1-4
d_call: NA

cdr3_aa: CASSLTGVGELFF
v_call: TRBV2
j_call: TRBJ2-2
d_call: NA

cdr3_aa: CAWDTGTGGNYNEQFF
v_call: TRBV30
j_call: TRBJ2-1
d_call: TRBD1

cdr3_aa: CAWSVGTVAQDTQYF
v_call: TRBV30
j_call: TRBJ2-3
d_call: NA